The T cell receptor (beta chain) described here comes from a study of response to subunit inactivated influenza vaccine. Germline loops: CDR1 MNHEY, CDR2 SMNVEV (reference sequence). This CDR3 has 16 residues. The trim removed 2 bases at V and 4 bases at J, leaving 10 bases unmatched. On this clonotype: The antigen is unknown.

TCRdb processed the RT-PCR reads anew with MiXCR; each CDR3 protein has one entry. The sample holds 630,000 or so distinct CDR3 sequences, 15% to 18% seen once. Findings and caveats of the study: The authors proposed limited new T cell recruitment per seasonal influenza vaccination.

The receptor was derived from a man aged 45-65 years who received an inactivated influenza vaccine. Sequenced here: PBMCs from blood, sampled 11 to 12 days after vaccination. This chain links TRBV27 with TRBJ2-7; TRBD1 aligns across 8 bases. DNA for the CDR3: TGTGCCAGCAGTTTAATCGCACAGGGGGACTGGTACGAGCAGTACTTC. Translation: CASSLIAQGDWYEQYF.